These T cell receptor beta chains were read from a single sample in a study of identical twins. In TCRdb, the 5' RACE reads were re-called with MiXCR into one record per CDR3 protein. The table has 450,000 to 600,000 distinct CDR3 sequences, more than 20% seen once. This same sample was also taken into another study, of yellow fever vaccine responses in identical twins.

Material: CD4+ T cells sorted from blood. These receptors were obtained from a woman aged 18 to 35 in good health. The CDR3 runs from the conserved cysteine through the conserved F or W. Each record gives: CDR3 protein, CDR3 DNA, clone size, D gene, J gene, CDR3 length, V gene. A D gene is named only where the DNA matches it firmly. For some rows the clone size is stated as once, few or many, or as a class when expanded; others skip it.

CDR3: CSAWDGGPYGYTF; DNA: TGCAGTGCTTGGGACGGGGGCCCCTATGGCTACACCTTC; size: few; D: NA; J: TRBJ1-2; length: 13; V: TRBV20-1
CDR3: CASRLLGTGTHNEQFF; DNA: TGTGCCAGCAGACTACTAGGGACAGGGACCCACAATGAGCAGTTCTTC; size: NA; D: TRBD1; J: TRBJ2-1; length: 16; V: TRBV7-2
CDR3: CATSDILNTGELFF; DNA: TGTGCCACCAGTGATATATTGAACACCGGGGAGCTGTTTTTT; size: few; D: NA; J: TRBJ2-2; length: 14; V: TRBV24-1
CDR3: CSVEKDRGHGYTF; DNA: TGCAGCGTTGAAAAGGACAGGGGGCATGGCTACACCTTC; size: NA; D: TRBD1; J: TRBJ1-2; length: 13; V: TRBV29-1
CDR3: CASSLAASGVNEQFF; DNA: TGCGCCAGCAGCTTGGCGGCTAGCGGGGTCAATGAGCAGTTCTTC; size: NA; D: TRBD2; J: TRBJ2-1; length: 15; V: TRBV5-1
CDR3: CSASGLANEQFF; DNA: TGCAGTGCTAGCGGACTAGCGAATGAGCAGTTCTTC; size: NA; D: TRBD2; J: TRBJ2-1; length: 12; V: TRBV20-1
CDR3: CSTDDRGTDTQYF; DNA: TGCAGCACAGATGACAGGGGAACAGATACGCAGTATTTT; size: few; D: TRBD1; J: TRBJ2-3; length: 13; V: TRBV29-1
CDR3: CSVEGQGTYEQYF; DNA: TGCAGCGTTGAGGGACAGGGAACTTACGAGCAGTACTTC; size: NA; D: TRBD1; J: TRBJ2-7; length: 13; V: TRBV29-1
CDR3: CASTLAGGTTRELFF; DNA: TGTGCCAGCACACTAGCGGGAGGCACCACCCGGGAGCTGTTTTTT; size: few; D: TRBD2; J: TRBJ2-2; length: 15; V: TRBV12-3/TRBV12-4
CDR3: CASSKHLSGANVLTF; DNA: TGTGCCAGCAGTAAACACCTCTCTGGGGCCAACGTCCTGACTTTC; size: NA; D: NA; J: TRBJ2-6; length: 15; V: TRBV3-1
CDR3: CASSVVSSGSSTTEQFF; DNA: TGTGCCAGCAGCGTAGTTTCTAGCGGGAGTTCGACTACTGAGCAGTTCTTC; size: NA; D: TRBD2; J: TRBJ2-1; length: 17; V: TRBV9
CDR3: CASSTQGAETQYF; DNA: TGTGCCAGCAGTACCCAGGGGGCAGAGACCCAGTACTTC; size: NA; D: TRBD1; J: TRBJ2-5; length: 13; V: TRBV2
CDR3: CASSSDPTGYTF; DNA: TGCGCCAGCAGTTCCGACCCCACGGGCTACACCTTC; size: NA; D: NA; J: TRBJ1-2; length: 12; V: TRBV10-2
CDR3: CASSLGNTEAFF; DNA: TGCGCCAGCAGCTTGGGGAACACTGAAGCTTTCTTT; size: many; D: NA; J: TRBJ1-1; length: 12; V: TRBV12-3/TRBV12-4
CDR3: CASSLKGFYGYTF; DNA: TGTGCCAGCAGTTTGAAAGGGTTCTATGGCTACACCTTC; size: NA; D: NA; J: TRBJ1-2; length: 13; V: TRBV12-3/TRBV12-4
CDR3: CASSLEASGPKNIQYF; DNA: TGCGCCAGCAGCTTGGAAGCTAGCGGGCCGAAAAACATTCAGTACTTC; size: many; D: TRBD2; J: TRBJ2-4; length: 16; V: TRBV5-1
CDR3: CSAWFRGTYEQYF; DNA: TGCAGTGCTTGGTTCCGGGGGACCTACGAGCAGTACTTC; size: NA; D: NA; J: TRBJ2-7; length: 13; V: TRBV20-1
CDR3: CASSLEGSSGRREQFF; DNA: TGTGCCAGCAGTTTAGAAGGGTCTAGCGGGAGGCGAGAGCAGTTCTTC; size: few; D: TRBD2; J: TRBJ2-1; length: 16; V: TRBV27
CDR3: CAISVGLPIYNEQFF; DNA: TGTGCCATCAGTGTGGGCCTACCCATCTACAATGAGCAGTTCTTC; size: few; D: NA; J: TRBJ2-1; length: 15; V: TRBV10-3
CDR3: CASRVDGDTQYF; DNA: TGTGCCAGCAGGGTCGACGGTGATACGCAGTATTTT; size: NA; D: NA; J: TRBJ2-3; length: 12; V: TRBV2
CDR3: CAISGTGIDTQYF; DNA: TGTGCCATCTCCGGGACAGGGATAGATACGCAGTATTTT; size: NA; D: TRBD1; J: TRBJ2-3; length: 13; V: TRBV10-3
CDR3: CSVENSLAGGLSSSYNEQFF; DNA: TGCAGCGTTGAAAACTCGTTAGCGGGGGGGCTCTCGAGCTCCTACAATGAGCAGTTCTTC; size: few; D: TRBD2; J: TRBJ2-1; length: 20; V: TRBV29-1
CDR3: CASSPPGGSNEKLFF; DNA: TGTGCCAGCAGCCCCCCAGGGGGATCTAATGAAAAACTGTTTTTT; size: NA; D: TRBD1; J: TRBJ1-4; length: 15; V: TRBV12-3/TRBV12-4
CDR3: CASSLAGGMGYGYTF; DNA: TGTGCCAGCAGCTTAGCGGGGGGAATGGGCTATGGCTACACCTTC; size: few; D: NA; J: TRBJ1-2; length: 15; V: TRBV7-2
CDR3: CASSPFSGRAGDEQYF; DNA: TGTGCCAGCTCACCGTTTTCCGGGAGGGCCGGAGACGAGCAGTACTTC; size: NA; D: TRBD2; J: TRBJ2-7; length: 16; V: TRBV18
CDR3: CASSGPSSGSRYNEQFF; DNA: TGTGCCAGCAGCGGGCCCTCTAGCGGGAGTCGATACAATGAGCAGTTCTTC; size: NA; D: TRBD2; J: TRBJ2-1; length: 17; V: TRBV9
CDR3: CASSLWGQSYEQYF; DNA: TGTGCCAGCAGTTTATGGGGACAGTCCTACGAGCAGTACTTC; size: NA; D: TRBD1; J: TRBJ2-7; length: 14; V: TRBV12-3/TRBV12-4
CDR3: CASMTSASNTGELFF; DNA: TGCGCCAGCATGACTAGCGCGTCGAACACCGGGGAGCTGTTTTTT; size: few; D: TRBD2; J: TRBJ2-2; length: 15; V: TRBV5-1
CDR3: CATSSKERGPQETQYF; DNA: TGTGCCACCAGCAGCAAGGAGCGGGGGCCTCAAGAGACCCAGTACTTC; size: NA; D: TRBD2; J: TRBJ2-5; length: 16; V: TRBV15
CDR3: CSAREGLAGGTDTQYF; DNA: TGCAGTGCTAGAGAGGGACTAGCGGGGGGCACAGATACGCAGTATTTT; size: NA; D: TRBD2; J: TRBJ2-3; length: 16; V: TRBV20-1
CDR3: CASSRSLRDEQFF; DNA: TGTGCCAGCAGCCGCTCCCTACGGGATGAGCAGTTCTTC; size: NA; D: NA; J: TRBJ2-1; length: 13; V: TRBV28
CDR3: CASSYSHRDQPQHF; DNA: TGTGCCAGCAGTTACTCGCACAGGGATCAGCCCCAGCATTTT; size: NA; D: NA; J: TRBJ1-5; length: 14; V: TRBV6-5
CDR3: CASSQDLGYFNEQFF; DNA: TGTGCCAGCAGCCAGGACCTAGGGTATTTCAATGAGCAGTTCTTC; size: NA; D: NA; J: TRBJ2-1; length: 15; V: TRBV4-2
CDR3: CSASGQLEGYGYTF; DNA: TGCAGTGCTAGTGGGCAGCTAGAAGGGTATGGCTACACCTTC; size: NA; D: NA; J: TRBJ1-2; length: 14; V: TRBV20-1
CDR3: CASSYPGQGNEQFF; DNA: TGTGCCAGCAGCTACCCGGGACAGGGCAATGAGCAGTTCTTC; size: NA; D: TRBD1; J: TRBJ2-1; length: 14; V: TRBV11-2
CDR3: CASSPGSLAVSSTDTQYF; DNA: TGTGCCAGCTCCCCTGGGAGTCTAGCTGTTTCTAGCACAGATACGCAGTATTTT; size: NA; D: NA; J: TRBJ2-3; length: 18; V: TRBV3-1
CDR3: CSVEDPWVETQYF; DNA: TGCAGCGTTGAAGATCCCTGGGTGGAGACCCAGTACTTC; size: NA; D: NA; J: TRBJ2-5; length: 13; V: TRBV29-1
CDR3: CSVEGQAIWNEQFF; DNA: TGCAGCGTTGAGGGACAAGCAATATGGAATGAGCAGTTCTTC; size: few; D: NA; J: TRBJ2-1; length: 14; V: TRBV29-1
CDR3: CASSPLLSYEQYF; DNA: TGTGCCAGCAGCCCTCTCCTCTCCTACGAGCAGTACTTC; size: NA; D: NA; J: TRBJ2-7; length: 13; V: TRBV11-3
CDR3: CASSFASGTSVLAKNIQYF; DNA: TGCGCCAGCAGCTTTGCTTCGGGGACTAGCGTACTAGCCAAAAACATTCAGTACTTC; size: NA; D: TRBD2; J: TRBJ2-4; length: 19; V: TRBV5-1
CDR3: CSVETSGRLNEQFF; DNA: TGCAGCGTTGAAACTAGCGGGAGGTTGAATGAGCAGTTCTTC; size: few; D: TRBD2; J: TRBJ2-1; length: 14; V: TRBV29-1
CDR3: CASSRSGLAKNIQYF; DNA: TGTGCCAGCAGTCGCTCCGGACTAGCCAAAAACATTCAGTACTTC; size: NA; D: NA; J: TRBJ2-4; length: 15; V: TRBV27
CDR3: CATSRKIGNIQYF; DNA: TGTGCCACCAGCAGGAAGATCGGGAACATTCAGTACTTC; size: few; D: NA; J: TRBJ2-4; length: 13; V: TRBV15
CDR3: CASSFTPPGGELFF; DNA: TGTGCCAGCAGCTTTACCCCCCCGGGTGGGGAGCTGTTTTTT; size: NA; D: NA; J: TRBJ2-2; length: 14; V: TRBV11-3
CDR3: CASSSGGLSLNNEQFF; DNA: TGCGCCAGCAGCTCAGGAGGTTTATCCTTAAACAATGAGCAGTTCTTC; size: few; D: NA; J: TRBJ2-1; length: 16; V: TRBV5-1
CDR3: CASRSRRKNTGELFF; DNA: TGTGCCAGCAGATCACGACGGAAGAACACCGGGGAGCTGTTTTTT; size: NA; D: NA; J: TRBJ2-2; length: 15; V: TRBV12-3/TRBV12-4
CDR3: CASRLGGTGELFF; DNA: TGTGCCAGCAGGCTAGGGGGCACCGGGGAGCTGTTTTTT; size: NA; D: NA; J: TRBJ2-2; length: 13; V: TRBV7-3
CDR3: CSASVGTSAYNEQFF; DNA: TGCAGTGCTAGTGTAGGGACTAGCGCATACAATGAGCAGTTCTTC; size: few; D: TRBD2; J: TRBJ2-1; length: 15; V: TRBV20-1
CDR3: CASMNSNSYNEQFF; DNA: TGTGCCAGCATGAATAGCAACAGCTACAATGAGCAGTTCTTC; size: NA; D: NA; J: TRBJ2-1; length: 14; V: TRBV12-3/TRBV12-4
CDR3: CASSLEGPGEAFF; DNA: TGCGCCAGCAGCTTGGAAGGACCGGGTGAAGCTTTCTTT; size: NA; D: NA; J: TRBJ1-1; length: 13; V: TRBV5-1
CDR3: CASSEGASGGTDTQYF; DNA: TGTGCCAGCAGCGAAGGGGCTAGCGGGGGCACAGATACGCAGTATTTT; size: few; D: TRBD2; J: TRBJ2-3; length: 16; V: TRBV7-9
CDR3: CSASTLHTDTQYF; DNA: TGCAGTGCTAGTACCCTACACACAGATACGCAGTATTTT; size: once; D: NA; J: TRBJ2-3; length: 13; V: TRBV20-1
CDR3: CSAIRTGGSQPQHF; DNA: TGCAGTGCTATTCGGACAGGGGGTAGTCAGCCCCAGCATTTT; size: few; D: TRBD1; J: TRBJ1-5; length: 14; V: TRBV20-1
CDR3: CASSASGRIVGEQYF; DNA: TGTGCCAGCAGCGCTAGCGGGAGGATTGTAGGTGAGCAGTACTTC; size: NA; D: TRBD2; J: TRBJ2-7; length: 15; V: TRBV2
CDR3: CASSLAIFFLEGTDTQYF; DNA: TGCGCCAGCAGCTTGGCCATATTTTTCCTGGAAGGCACAGATACGCAGTATTTT; size: few; D: NA; J: TRBJ2-3; length: 18; V: TRBV5-1
CDR3: CSARGDRQNYGYTF; DNA: TGCAGTGCTAGGGGGGACAGACAAAACTATGGCTACACCTTC; size: few; D: TRBD1; J: TRBJ1-2; length: 14; V: TRBV20-1
CDR3: CATSDQTGGWFEQFF; DNA: TGTGCCACCAGTGACCAAACAGGGGGCTGGTTTGAGCAGTTCTTC; size: NA; D: TRBD1; J: TRBJ2-1; length: 15; V: TRBV24-1